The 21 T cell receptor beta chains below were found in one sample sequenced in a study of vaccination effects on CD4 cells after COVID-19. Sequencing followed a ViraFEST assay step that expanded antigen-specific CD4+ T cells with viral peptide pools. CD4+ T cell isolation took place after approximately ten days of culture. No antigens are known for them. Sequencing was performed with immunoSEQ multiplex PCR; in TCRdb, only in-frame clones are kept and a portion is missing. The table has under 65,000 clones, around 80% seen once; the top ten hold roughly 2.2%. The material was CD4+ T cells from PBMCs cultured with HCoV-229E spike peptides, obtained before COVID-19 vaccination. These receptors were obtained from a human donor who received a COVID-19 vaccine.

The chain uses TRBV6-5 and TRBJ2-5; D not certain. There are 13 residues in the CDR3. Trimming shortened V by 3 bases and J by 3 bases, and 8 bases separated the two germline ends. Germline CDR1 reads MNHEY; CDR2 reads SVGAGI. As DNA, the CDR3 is TGTGCCAGCAGTTATGTGGGTAAAGAGACCCAGTACTTC. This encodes CASSYVGKETQYF.

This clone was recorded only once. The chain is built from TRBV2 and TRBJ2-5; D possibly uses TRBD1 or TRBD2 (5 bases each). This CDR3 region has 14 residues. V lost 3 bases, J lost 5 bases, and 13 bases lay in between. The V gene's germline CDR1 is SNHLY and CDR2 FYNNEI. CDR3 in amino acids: CASSDTGPSETQYF. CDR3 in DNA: TGTGCCAGCAGTGACACGGGGCCGAGTGAGACCCAGTACTTC. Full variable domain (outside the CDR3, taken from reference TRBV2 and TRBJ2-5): EPEVTQTPSHQVTQMGQEVILRCVPISNHLYFYWYRQILGQKVEFLVSFYNNEISEKSEIFDDQFSVERPDGSNFTLKIRSTKLEDSAMYFCASSDTGPSETQYFGPGTRLLVL.

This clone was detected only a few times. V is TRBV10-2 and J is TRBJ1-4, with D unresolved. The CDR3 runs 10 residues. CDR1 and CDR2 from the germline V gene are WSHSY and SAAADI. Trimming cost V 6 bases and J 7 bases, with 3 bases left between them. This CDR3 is CASRFEKLFF. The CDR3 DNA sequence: TGCGCCAGCAGGTTTGAAAAACTGTTTTTT.

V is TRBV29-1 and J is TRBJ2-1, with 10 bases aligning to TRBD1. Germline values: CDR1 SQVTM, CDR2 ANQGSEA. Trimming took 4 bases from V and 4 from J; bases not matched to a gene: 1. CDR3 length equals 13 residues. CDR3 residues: CSVGTGGYNEQFF. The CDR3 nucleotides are TGCAGCGTTGGGACAGGGGGGTACAATGAGCAGTTCTTC.

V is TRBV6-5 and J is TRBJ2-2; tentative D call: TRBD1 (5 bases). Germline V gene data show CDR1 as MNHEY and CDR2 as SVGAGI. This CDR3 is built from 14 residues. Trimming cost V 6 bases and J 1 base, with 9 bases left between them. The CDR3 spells CASRHDRNTGELFF. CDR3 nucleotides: TGTGCCAGCAGACACGACAGGAACACCGGGGAGCTGTTTTTT.

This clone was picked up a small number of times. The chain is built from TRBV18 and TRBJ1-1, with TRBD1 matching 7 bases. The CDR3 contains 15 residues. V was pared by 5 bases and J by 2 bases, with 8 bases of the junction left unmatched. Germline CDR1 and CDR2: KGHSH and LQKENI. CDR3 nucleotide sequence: TGTGCCAGCTCATCCGCCGGACAGGAAAACACTGAAGCTTTCTTT. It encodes CASSSAGQENTEAFF.

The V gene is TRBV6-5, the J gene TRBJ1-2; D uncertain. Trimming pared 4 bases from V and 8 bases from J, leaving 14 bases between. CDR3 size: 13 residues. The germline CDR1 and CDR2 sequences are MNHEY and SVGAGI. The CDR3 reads CASSSRQRQGYTF. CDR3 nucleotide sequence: TGTGCCAGCAGTTCTCGCCAACGTCAGGGCTACACCTTC.

CDR3 residues: CASRLMTGLQETQYF. The CDR3 coding sequence is TGTGCCAGCAGGTTGATGACAGGTTTACAAGAGACCCAGTACTTC. The chain has TRBV6-5 and TRBJ2-5, with a weak D call TRBD1 (6 bases). Germline V gene data show CDR1 as MNHEY and CDR2 as SVGAGI. This CDR3 spans 15 amino acids. Trimming took off 6 bases at V and 2 bases at J, with 16 bases between the two ends.

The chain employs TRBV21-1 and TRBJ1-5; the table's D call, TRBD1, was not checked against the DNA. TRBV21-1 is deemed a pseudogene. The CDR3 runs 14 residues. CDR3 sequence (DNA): TGTGCCAGCGGAGACAGATATAGCAATCAGCCCCAGCATTTT. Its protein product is CASGDRYSNQPQHF.

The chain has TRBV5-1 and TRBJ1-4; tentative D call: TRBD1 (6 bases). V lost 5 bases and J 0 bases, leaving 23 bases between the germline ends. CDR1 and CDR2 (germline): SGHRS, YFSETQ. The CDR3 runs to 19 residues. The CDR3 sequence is CASRLTYQGTYSTNEKLFF. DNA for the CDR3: TGCGCCAGCAGATTAACTTACCAGGGGACCTACTCAACTAATGAAAAACTGTTTTTT.

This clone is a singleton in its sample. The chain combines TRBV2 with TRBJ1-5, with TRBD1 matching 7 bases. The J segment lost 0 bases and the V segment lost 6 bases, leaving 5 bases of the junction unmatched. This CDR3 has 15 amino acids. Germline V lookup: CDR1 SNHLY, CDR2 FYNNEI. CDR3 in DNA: TGTGCCAGCAGAGAACAGGGGATTAGCAATCAGCCCCAGCATTTT. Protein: CASREQGISNQPQHF. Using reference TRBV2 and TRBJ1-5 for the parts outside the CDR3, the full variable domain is EPEVTQTPSHQVTQMGQEVILRCVPISNHLYFYWYRQILGQKVEFLVSFYNNEISEKSEIFDDQFSVERPDGSNFTLKIRSTKLEDSAMYFCASREQGISNQPQHFGDGTRLSIL.

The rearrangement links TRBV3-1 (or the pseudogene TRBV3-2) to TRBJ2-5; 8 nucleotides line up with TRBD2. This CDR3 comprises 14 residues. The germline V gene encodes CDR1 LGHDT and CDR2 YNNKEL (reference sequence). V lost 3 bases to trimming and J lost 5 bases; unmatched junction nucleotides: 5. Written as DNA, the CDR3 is TGTGCCAGCAGCCATGGCGGGGGGCCGGAGACCCAGTACTTC. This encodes CASSHGGGPETQYF.

The CDR3 DNA reads TGTGCCAGCAGCTTAGGACTGTCAACCGGGGAGCTGTTTTTT. Residues: CASSLGLSTGELFF. The V and J genes are TRBV7-3 and TRBJ2-2; TRBD2 might be the D (5 bases). V lost 2 bases and J 5 bases, leaving 9 bases between the germline ends. Per germline, CDR1 SGHTA and CDR2 FQGTGA. This CDR3 has 14 amino acids. Full variable domain (remainder filled in from reference TRBV7-3 and TRBJ2-2): GAGVSQTPSNKVTEKGKYVELRCDPISGHTALYWYRQSLGQGPEFLIYFQGTGAADDSGLPNDRFFAVRPEGSVSTLKIQRTERGDSAVYLCASSLGLSTGELFFGEGSRLTVL.

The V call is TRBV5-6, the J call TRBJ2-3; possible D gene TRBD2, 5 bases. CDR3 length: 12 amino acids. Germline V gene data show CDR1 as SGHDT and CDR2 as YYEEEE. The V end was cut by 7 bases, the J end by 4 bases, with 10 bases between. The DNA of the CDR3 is TGTGCCAGCGGACTTGCCGCAGATACGCAGTATTTT. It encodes CASGLAADTQYF.

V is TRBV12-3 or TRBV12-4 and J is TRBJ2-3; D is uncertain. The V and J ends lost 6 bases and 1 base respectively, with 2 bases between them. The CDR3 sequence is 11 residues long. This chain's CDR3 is CASSRTDTQYF. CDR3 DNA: TGTGCCAGCAGCCGCACAGATACGCAGTATTTT.

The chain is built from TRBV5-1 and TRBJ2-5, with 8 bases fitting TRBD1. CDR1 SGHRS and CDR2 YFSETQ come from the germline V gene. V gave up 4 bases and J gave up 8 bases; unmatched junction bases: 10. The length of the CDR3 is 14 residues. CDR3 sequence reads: CASSGTGPHPTQYF. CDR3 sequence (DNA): TGCGCCAGCAGCGGGACAGGACCCCATCCCACCCAGTACTTC.

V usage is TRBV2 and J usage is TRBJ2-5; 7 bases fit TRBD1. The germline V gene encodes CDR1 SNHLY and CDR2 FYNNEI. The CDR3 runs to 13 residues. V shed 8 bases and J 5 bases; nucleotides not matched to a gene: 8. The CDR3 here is CASRDSGGETQYF. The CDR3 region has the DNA TGTGCCAGCCGGGACAGTGGAGGTGAGACCCAGTACTTC. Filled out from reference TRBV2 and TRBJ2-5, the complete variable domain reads EPEVTQTPSHQVTQMGQEVILRCVPISNHLYFYWYRQILGQKVEFLVSFYNNEISEKSEIFDDQFSVERPDGSNFTLKIRSTKLEDSAMYFCASRDSGGETQYFGPGTRLLVL.

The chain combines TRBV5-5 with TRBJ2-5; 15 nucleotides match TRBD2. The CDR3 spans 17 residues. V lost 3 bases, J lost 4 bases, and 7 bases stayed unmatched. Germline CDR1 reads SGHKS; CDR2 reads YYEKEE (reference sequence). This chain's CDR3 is CASSYSGLAGGGETQYF. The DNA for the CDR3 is TGTGCCAGCAGCTACTCGGGACTAGCGGGGGGAGGAGAGACCCAGTACTTC.

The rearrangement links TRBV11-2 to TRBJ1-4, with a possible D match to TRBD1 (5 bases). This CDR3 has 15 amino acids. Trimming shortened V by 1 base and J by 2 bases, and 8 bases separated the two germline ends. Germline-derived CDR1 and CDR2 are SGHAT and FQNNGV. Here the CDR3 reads CASSLVRGTNEKLFF. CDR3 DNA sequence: TGTGCCAGCAGCTTAGTGAGGGGCACTAATGAAAAACTGTTTTTT.

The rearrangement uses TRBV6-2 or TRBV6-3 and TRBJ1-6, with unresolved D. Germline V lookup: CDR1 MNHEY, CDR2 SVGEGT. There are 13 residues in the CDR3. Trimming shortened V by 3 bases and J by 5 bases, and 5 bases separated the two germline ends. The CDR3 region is CASSYLNNSPLHF. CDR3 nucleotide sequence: TGTGCCAGCAGTTATCTAAATAATTCACCCCTCCACTTT.

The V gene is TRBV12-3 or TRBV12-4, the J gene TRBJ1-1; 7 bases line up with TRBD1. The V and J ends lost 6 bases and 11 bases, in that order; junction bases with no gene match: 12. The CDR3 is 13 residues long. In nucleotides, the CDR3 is TGTGCCAGCAGGAAAGCCCAGGGGGTGGAGGCTTTCTTT. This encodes CASRKAQGVEAFF.